One T cell receptor (beta chain) is described in this entry. This sample is drawn from a study of blood T cell repertoires in COVID-19. Background on the study: Samples came from the United States, Italy and Spain, spanning acute and convalescent COVID-19. PBMCs, B-cell-depleted T cells, or T cells provided the cDNA or gDNA that made up the material.

Authors' methods: Estimates of nucleated cell counts were drawn from the amplification of reference gene primers. Profiling relied on immunoSEQ multiplex PCR, and the TCRdb table lists in-frame clones only, not all of them. V and J calls plus clone size are reproduced from that table; the DNA served to infer D and trimming. The repertoire holds around 29,000 clones, with roughly 91% as singletons. The material sequenced was peripheral blood. This receptor was taken from a man in his sixties or seventies with active COVID-19.

CDR3 sequence: CASSLLRAYEQYF. In nucleotides, the CDR3 is TGTGCCAGCAGCTTGCTTCGAGCCTACGAGCAGTACTTC. The rearrangement links TRBV13 to TRBJ2-7; D is undetermined. The ends were cut back, 3 bases at V and 2 bases at J, with 8 bases in the middle. The CDR3 sequence is 13 residues long. CDR1 PRHDT and CDR2 FYEKMQ come from the germline V gene (reference sequence).